These T cell receptor beta chains were read from a single sample in a study of T cells in Graves' hyperthyroidism and ophthalmopathy. TCRdb re-called the multiplex PCR reads through MiXCR, storing one row per CDR3 protein. The sample consists of 550,000 to 800,000 distinct CDR3 sequences, over 15% of them appearing once. What was sequenced was blood. All receptors derive from a man aged 18 to 30 with Graves' hyperthyroidism. Both conserved end residues are part of each CDR3. A D gene is named only where the DNA matches it firmly. Some rows mark clone size as missing; the rest say once, few, many or name a class of expanded clone.

once,TRBV2,TRBD2,TRBJ2-1,CASTPSGGVQFF,TGTGCCAGCACTCCTAGCGGGGGTGTACAGTTCTTC
many,TRBV18,TRBD2,TRBJ2-3,CASSPPAGADTQYF,TGTGCCAGCTCACCTCCAGCGGGAGCAGATACGCAGTATTTT
few,TRBV29-1,NA,TRBJ2-2,CSVAFHTTGELFF,TGCAGCGTGGCTTTCCACACCACCGGGGAGCTGTTTTTT
NA,TRBV10-3,NA,TRBJ2-7,CAISRPSERLSYEQYF,TGTGCCATCAGTCGGCCGTCAGAAAGGCTCTCCTACGAGCAGTACTTC
once,TRBV29-1,NA,TRBJ1-3,CSVEEVGTGNTIYF,TGCAGCGTTGAAGAAGTAGGGACAGGAAACACCATATATTTT
few,TRBV12-3/TRBV12-4,NA,TRBJ1-5,CASSGGSRNQPQHF,TGTGCCAGCAGTGGGGGGAGTAGGAATCAGCCCCAGCATTTT
many,TRBV18,NA,TRBJ2-1,CASSRTGEQFF,TGTGCCAGCTCCAGGACGGGGGAGCAGTTCTTC
NA,TRBV10-3,NA,TRBJ1-1,CAIRRAREDTEAFF,TGTGCCATCCGAAGAGCCAGGGAGGACACTGAAGCTTTCTTT
many,TRBV6-2/TRBV6-3,TRBD2,TRBJ2-3,CASRASGDGDTQYF,TGTGCCAGCAGGGCTAGCGGAGATGGAGATACGCAGTATTTT
many,TRBV10-3,TRBD1,TRBJ1-2,CAISEMGQGDYGYTF,TGTGCCATCAGTGAGATGGGACAGGGCGACTATGGCTACACCTTC
NA,TRBV4-1,NA,TRBJ1-1,CASSQPARGRVNTEAFF,TGCGCCAGCAGCCAACCAGCCCGGGGGAGAGTGAACACTGAAGCTTTCTTT
few,TRBV30,NA,TRBJ1-1,CAWARGGFINTEAFF,TGTGCCTGGGCCAGGGGCGGGTTTATCAACACTGAAGCTTTCTTT
many,TRBV18,NA,TRBJ1-5,CASSDQENQPQHF,TGTGCCAGCTCCGACCAAGAGAATCAGCCCCAGCATTTT
NA,TRBV9,TRBD2,TRBJ2-2,CASSVGRTSGTGELFF,TGTGCCAGCAGCGTAGGGAGGACTAGCGGGACCGGGGAGCTGTTTTTT
NA,TRBV6-5,NA,TRBJ1-4,CASSYSAVNEKLFF,TGTGCCAGCAGTTACTCCGCCGTTAATGAAAAACTGTTTTTT
NA,TRBV19,NA,TRBJ2-2,CASSMGRGELFF,TGTGCCAGTAGTATGGGACGCGGGGAGCTGTTTTTT
NA,TRBV5-1,NA,TRBJ1-1,CASSRGGADTEAFF,TGCGCCAGCAGTCGCGGGGGCGCGGACACTGAAGCTTTCTTT
NA,TRBV2,TRBD2,TRBJ2-1,CASLPASGRPSYNEQFF,TGTGCCAGCCTCCCCGCTAGCGGGAGGCCCTCCTACAATGAGCAGTTCTTC
NA,TRBV10-3,TRBD1,TRBJ2-2,CAISRDRAGELVF,TGTGCCATCAGCCGGGACAGGGCCGGGGAGCTGGTTTTT
many,TRBV7-2,NA,TRBJ1-4,CASSLEGGNEKLFF,TGTGCCAGCAGCTTAGAAGGGGGGAATGAAAAACTGTTTTTT
NA,TRBV5-5,NA,TRBJ2-5,CASSRVPERETQYF,TGTGCCAGCAGCCGAGTCCCAGAAAGAGAGACCCAGTACTTC
many,TRBV27,NA,TRBJ2-1,CASSLGSGTEQFF,TGTGCCAGCAGTTTAGGTTCGGGGACTGAGCAGTTCTTC
few,TRBV19,NA,TRBJ2-3,CASSMGRGFTDTQYF,TGTGCCAGTAGTATGGGTCGTGGCTTCACAGATACGCAGTATTTT
NA,TRBV3-2,NA,TRBJ2-2,CASSLKVGAANTGELFF,TGTGCCAGCAGCCTAAAGGTGGGGGCAGCGAACACCGGGGAGCTGTTTTTT
many,TRBV6-4,NA,TRBJ1-1,CASPCLPDMNTEAFF,TGTGCCAGCCCCTGCCTGCCGGATATGAACACTGAAGCTTTCTTT
once,TRBV12-3/TRBV12-4,TRBD1,TRBJ2-3,CASSPGTGKDTQYF,TGTGCCAGCAGCCCCGGGACAGGGAAAGATACGCAGTATTTT
many,TRBV2,NA,TRBJ2-1,CASSVGSQGEQFF,TGTGCCAGCAGTGTCGGCTCCCAGGGTGAGCAGTTCTTC
many,TRBV7-9,TRBD1,TRBJ1-5,CASSLGTGGNQPQHF,TGTGCCAGCTCCCTCGGGACAGGGGGCAATCAGCCCCAGCATTTT
NA,TRBV9,TRBD2,TRBJ2-3,CASSVTPGLEGDTQYF,TGTGCCAGCAGCGTTACTCCGGGACTAGAAGGAGATACGCAGTATTTT
many,TRBV2,TRBD1,TRBJ2-1,CASSTGGEYNEQFF,TGTGCCAGCAGCACAGGGGGCGAATACAATGAGCAGTTCTTC
NA,TRBV2,NA,TRBJ2-1,CAANWDNEQFF,TGTGCAGCGAATTGGGACAATGAGCAGTTCTTC
NA,TRBV27,NA,TRBJ2-3,CASSRAEASTDTQYF,TGTGCCAGCAGTCGAGCGGAGGCGAGCACAGATACGCAGTATTTT
many,TRBV12-3/TRBV12-4,NA,TRBJ1-1,CASSFTVNTEAFF,TGTGCCAGCAGTTTTACGGTGAACACTGAAGCTTTCTTT
NA,TRBV20-1,TRBD1,TRBJ1-1,CSAIGQGNIFMNTEAFF,TGCAGTGCAATCGGACAGGGGAATATATTCATGAACACTGAAGCTTTCTTT
few,TRBV3-1,NA,TRBJ2-7,CASSQIFRPYEQYF,TGTGCCAGCAGCCAAATTTTCCGGCCCTACGAGCAGTACTTC
many,TRBV28,NA,TRBJ2-7,CASSLAGTYEQYF,TGTGCCAGCAGCTTAGCCGGTACCTACGAGCAGTACTTC
many,TRBV12-3/TRBV12-4,NA,TRBJ2-7,CASSADRKIYEQYF,TGTGCCAGCAGTGCGGACCGGAAAATCTACGAGCAGTACTTC
NA,TRBV7-2,TRBD2,TRBJ2-1,CASRIPGLAGNEQFF,TGTGCCAGCAGAATACCGGGACTAGCAGGGAATGAGCAGTTCTTC
many,TRBV6-1,TRBD2,TRBJ2-7,CASRHNSGTTAYEQYF,TGTGCCAGCAGGCACAATTCCGGGACTACCGCCTACGAGCAGTACTTC
few,TRBV7-9,NA,TRBJ1-2,CASSLETTSANYGGYTF,TGTGCCAGCAGCTTAGAGACCACTAGCGCGAACTATGGTGGCTACACCTTC
few,TRBV11-2,NA,TRBJ2-5,CASSSQGVSVTQYF,TGTGCCAGCAGCTCTCAAGGGGTGTCAGTAACCCAGTACTTC
NA,TRBV27,TRBD2,TRBJ2-2,CASSFLGLAGATGELFF,TGTGCCAGCAGTTTTTTGGGACTAGCGGGGGCCACAGGGGAGCTGTTTTTT
NA,TRBV25-1,TRBD2,TRBJ2-7,CASSPASGTRGWGYEQYF,TGTGCCAGCAGTCCGGCTAGCGGGACCCGAGGTTGGGGATACGAGCAGTACTTC
few,TRBV9,NA,TRBJ1-5,CASSPDPQANQPQHF,TGTGCCAGCAGCCCCGACCCGCAGGCCAATCAGCCCCAGCATTTT